Listed here are 25 T cell receptor beta chains from one sample, sequenced in a study of blood T cell repertoires in COVID-19. TCRdb's copy holds only in-frame clones and misses some; the assay was immunoSEQ multiplex PCR. The sample lists some 50,000 clones, around 82% occurring once. Input material: peripheral blood. The receptors were gathered from a woman older than 75 with acute or convalescent COVID-19.

The V and J genes are TRBV3-1 (or the pseudogene TRBV3-2) and TRBJ1-1, with no clear D. CDR1 is LGHDT, CDR2 YNNKEL, per germline (reference sequence). The V and J ends lost 6 bases and 3 bases respectively, with 5 bases between them. The CDR3 length is 11 residues. The CDR3 sequence is CASSSHTEAFF. The CDR3 nucleotides are TGTGCCAGCAGTTCTCACACTGAAGCTTTCTTT.

V usage is TRBV21-1 and J usage is TRBJ2-7; the DNA was not compared with TRBD1, the D call given in the table. TRBV21-1 is described as a pseudogene. This CDR3 contains 20 residues. CDR3 bases: TGTGCCAGCAGCAAAGCAGGAAACTTGAGGACAGAGCACATCCCCTACGAGCAGTACTTC. Translating gives CASSKAGNLRTEHIPYEQYF.

The chain employs TRBV19 and TRBJ1-2; TRBD1 aligns across 9 bases. This CDR3 is 16 amino acids long. CDR1 and CDR2 from the germline V gene are LNHDA and SQIVND (reference sequence). J lost 8 bases, V lost 5 bases, and 15 bases had no gene match. CDR3 region: CASSSPGQGRRGGYTF. The CDR3 nucleotides are TGTGCCAGTAGTTCACCGGGACAGGGAAGACGGGGCGGCTACACCTTC.

This sequence joins TRBV7-9 and TRBJ1-2; no clear D gene. Germline V gives CDR1 SEHNR, CDR2 FQNEAQ (reference sequence). The CDR3 is 12 amino acids. The V end lost 8 bases, the J end lost 8 bases, and 15 bases lay between the germline ends. The CDR3, as DNA: TGTGCCAGCTCCTCCCGGTCGGGAGGCTACACCTTC. It yields the protein CASSSRSGGYTF.

V usage is TRBV28 and J usage is TRBJ1-1; 7 bases match TRBD1. The CDR3 runs 15 residues. J lost 5 bases, V lost 8 bases, and 14 bases had no gene match. CDR1 MDHEN and CDR2 SYDVKM come from the germline V gene. CDR3 nucleotide sequence: TGTGCCAGCTATCGACTCGGAGGGGGCAGAACTGAAGCTTTCTTT. It encodes CASYRLGGGRTEAFF. Full variable domain (outside the CDR3, taken from reference TRBV28 and TRBJ1-1): DVKVTQSSRYLVKRTGEKVFLECVQDMDHENMFWYRQDPGLGLRLIYFSYDVKMKEKGDIPEGYSVSREKKERFSLILESASTNQTSMYLCASYRLGGGRTEAFFGQGTRLTVV.

This clone was detected only a few times. This chain connects TRBV9 to TRBJ1-4; 8 bases are shared with TRBD1. This CDR3 has 16 amino acids. J lost 7 bases, V lost 0 bases, and 8 bases had no gene match. Germline values: CDR1 SGDLS, CDR2 YYNGEE. The CDR3 spells CASSVAGGEVGEKLFF. The CDR3 DNA is TGTGCCAGCAGCGTAGCAGGGGGCGAGGTTGGTGAAAAACTGTTTTTT.

The chain links TRBV14 to TRBJ2-7; D unresolved. Deletions cut 3 bases from V and 3 bases from J, with 9 bases between. CDR1 is SGHDN and CDR2 is FVKESK in the germline V gene. The CDR3 sequence is 13 residues long. Written as DNA, the CDR3 is TGTGCCAGCAGCCATGGGCAGATCTACGAGCAGTACTTC. It encodes CASSHGQIYEQYF.

V is TRBV6-5 and J is TRBJ2-5, with a possible D match to TRBD1 (6 bases). V lost 6 bases and J lost 5, with 13 bases in between. The CDR3 covers 13 residues. CDR1 is MNHEY, CDR2 SVGAGI, per germline. The CDR3 region has the DNA TGTGCCAGCAGAAACAGGGTGGGGGAGACCCAGTACTTC. This translates into CASRNRVGETQYF.

The gene calls are TRBV18 and TRBJ1-3; no clear D. The CDR3 covers 14 residues. V was pared by 4 bases and J by 3 bases, with 10 bases between. Germline V gene lookup returns CDR1 KGHSH and CDR2 LQKENI. CDR3 nucleotides: TGTGCCAGCTCACAAGACGGGAATGGAAACACCATATATTTT. This sequence encodes CASSQDGNGNTIYF.

This chain's CDR3 is CASSLDRRNTIYF. CDR3 sequence (DNA): TGTGCCAGCAGCTTGGACAGAAGAAACACCATATATTTT. V and J are TRBV6-5 and TRBJ1-3, with a possible D match to TRBD1 (6 bases). The germline gives CDR1 MNHEY, CDR2 SVGAGI. The CDR3 has 13 residues. The V end lost 6 bases, the J end lost 5 bases, and 11 bases lay between the germline ends.

The chain has TRBV5-1 and TRBJ2-1, with a weak D call TRBD2 (5 bases). V was cut by 0 bases and J by 4 bases, with 14 bases left in between. CDR3 length: 16 residues. Per germline, CDR1 SGHRS and CDR2 YFSETQ. CDR3 bases: TGCGCCAGCAGCTTGGCGATGCGGGTACCGTACAATGAGCAGTTCTTC. This sequence encodes CASSLAMRVPYNEQFF.

This chain links TRBV24-1 with TRBJ1-3, with D perhaps matching TRBD1 (6 bases). The CDR3 consists of 12 residues. Germline V gene data show CDR1 as KGHDR and CDR2 as SFDVKD. The V end was cut by 10 bases, the J end by 2 bases, with 8 bases between. CDR3 DNA: TGTGCCACACAGGGAGCTGGAAACACCATATATTTT. This gives the protein CATQGAGNTIYF.

V gene TRBV5-4 combines with J gene TRBJ1-2, with 7 bases lining up with TRBD1. In germline, CDR1 is SGHNT, CDR2 YYREEE (reference sequence). This CDR3 is 15 amino acids long. Losses at the gene ends were 5 bases for V and 2 bases for J; bases not matched to a gene: 9. The CDR3 bases are TGTGCCAGCAGACCTACCGACAGGGTGAACTATGGCTACACCTTC. It encodes CASRPTDRVNYGYTF.

The genes are TRBV5-1 and TRBJ2-2; no firm D call. The CDR3 is 14 amino acids. Germline V gene data show CDR1 as SGHRS and CDR2 as YFSETQ. Trimming cost V 0 bases and J 0 bases, with 3 bases left between them. The CDR3 DNA sequence: TGCGCCAGCAGCTTGGTATCGAACACCGGGGAGCTGTTTTTT. It encodes CASSLVSNTGELFF. Variable domain in full (rest from reference TRBV5-1 and TRBJ2-2): KAGVTQTPRYLIKTRGQQVTLSCSPISGHRSVSWYQQTPGQGLQFLFEYFSETQRNKGNFPGRFSGRQFSNSRSEMNVSTLELGDSALYLCASSLVSNTGELFFGEGSRLTVL.

This clone was counted many times. J is TRBJ1-1 and V is TRBV7-3, with a possible D match to TRBD1 (6 bases). V gave up 4 bases and J gave up 1 base, with 7 bases separating them. The CDR3 is 13 residues long. Germline V gene lookup returns CDR1 SGHTA and CDR2 FQGTGA. The CDR3 is CASSSGQNTEAFF. The CDR3 DNA is TGTGCCAGCAGCTCGGGACAGAACACTGAAGCTTTCTTT.

The rearrangement joins TRBV7-6 to TRBJ2-3; D is uncertain. Germline-derived CDR1 and CDR2 are SGHVS and FNYEAQ. V lost 6 bases to trimming and J lost 4 bases, with 11 bases between them. This CDR3 has 13 amino acids. The CDR3 sequence: CASRPPSSDTQYF. The CDR3 DNA reads TGTGCCAGCAGACCTCCTAGTTCAGATACGCAGTATTTT.

The genes are TRBV11-2 and TRBJ2-4, with 7 bases fitting TRBD1. V lost 4 bases and J lost 1; bases outside the gene matches: 4. CDR1 and CDR2 from the germline V gene are SGHAT and FQNNGV. The CDR3 is made up of 15 amino acids. In DNA, the CDR3 is TGTGCCAGCAGCTCATCGACAGGGGCCAAAAACATTCAGTACTTC. It codes for CASSSSTGAKNIQYF.

This chain connects TRBV27 to TRBJ2-5, with D tentatively TRBD1 (6 bases). V lost 3 bases and J 2 bases, leaving 7 bases between the germline ends. The CDR3 has 13 residues. Germline lookup yields CDR1 MNHEY and CDR2 SMNVEV (reference sequence). CDR3 amino acids: CASSFRGQETQYF. CDR3 nucleotides: TGTGCCAGCAGTTTTAGGGGGCAAGAGACCCAGTACTTC.

The rearrangement links TRBV6-5 to TRBJ2-5; 11 nucleotides match TRBD1. This CDR3 is 15 amino acids long. Germline CDR1 is MNHEY and CDR2 is SVGAGI. V lost 6 bases to trimming and J lost 4 bases; unmatched junction nucleotides: 7. In DNA form, the CDR3 reads TGTGCCAGCAGCTCACCTGGACAGGGGGCAGAGACCCAGTACTTC. Encoded protein: CASSSPGQGAETQYF.

This clone appeared once. This sequence joins TRBV19 and TRBJ2-6, with 7 bases lining up with TRBD2. J was trimmed by 1 base and V by 4 bases; bases with no gene match: 7. Per the germline V gene, CDR1 is LNHDA and CDR2 is SQIVND (reference sequence). This CDR3 comprises 17 residues. This CDR3 is CASSKRQGGSGANVLTF. The CDR3 DNA reads TGTGCCAGTAGTAAACGGCAGGGAGGGTCTGGGGCCAACGTCCTGACTTTC.

This clone was seen a handful of times. The gene calls are TRBV6-1 and TRBJ2-1; perhaps TRBD2 as D (7 bases). The V gene's germline CDR1 is MNHNS and CDR2 SASEGT. The CDR3 is 14 amino acids. Trimming removed 3 bases from V and 8 bases from J, with 14 bases in between. CDR3 in amino acids: CASSDRGGAYEQFF. As DNA, the CDR3 is TGTGCCAGCAGTGATCGAGGGGGGGCCTATGAGCAGTTCTTC.

The chain joins TRBV9 to TRBJ2-1; no firm D call. Between the trimmed V and J ends, which lost 0 bases and 2 bases, there was a span of 9 bases. This CDR3 region has 15 residues. The germline V gene encodes CDR1 SGDLS and CDR2 YYNGEE. As DNA, the CDR3 is TGTGCCAGCAGCGTAGCATCAGGTGCCTACAATGAGCAGTTCTTC. It is translated as CASSVASGAYNEQFF.

This chain uses TRBV5-1 with TRBJ2-3; 12 positions agree with TRBD2. CDR1 and CDR2 from the germline V gene are SGHRS and YFSETQ. With V trimmed by 0 bases and J by 6 bases, 2 bases remained unmatched. The CDR3 is 15 amino acids. The CDR3 DNA reads TGCGCCAGCAGCTTGGGGACTAGCGGGACCGATACGCAGTATTTT. It yields the protein CASSLGTSGTDTQYF. Looking up the rest from reference TRBV5-1 and TRBJ2-3 gives the full variable domain: KAGVTQTPRYLIKTRGQQVTLSCSPISGHRSVSWYQQTPGQGLQFLFEYFSETQRNKGNFPGRFSGRQFSNSRSEMNVSTLELGDSALYLCASSLGTSGTDTQYFGPGTRLTVL.

A single count supports this clone. V usage is TRBV7-9 and J usage is TRBJ2-1, with D unclear. Germline values: CDR1 SEHNR, CDR2 FQNEAQ (reference sequence). The germline V and J ends were trimmed by 6 bases and 5 bases, with 11 bases remaining between them. The CDR3 length is 13 residues. DNA for the CDR3: TGTGCCAGCAGTCTAGGATCCAACAATGAGCAGTTCTTC. Amino acids: CASSLGSNNEQFF.

The chain is built from TRBV5-4 and TRBJ2-1; TRBD2 matches 9 bases. Germline V gene data show CDR1 as SGHNT and CDR2 as YYREEE (reference sequence). This CDR3 contains 16 residues. Unmatched junction bases numbered 6, after V lost 0 bases and J lost 5 bases. The CDR3 loop reads CASSLVAGGNDNEQFF. Written as DNA, the CDR3 is TGTGCCAGCAGCTTGGTTGCGGGAGGGAACGACAATGAGCAGTTCTTC.